The clone carrying this TCR beta chain was picked up a small number of times. The antigen is not known. This sample is part of a study of CD8+ T cells in alopecia areata. Across the whole study: Treated patients were given 5 to 10 mg oral tofacitinib twice daily. Tofacitinib therapy lasting 6 to 18 months was followed by 6 months off drug. General study findings and limits: For patients receiving tofacitinib, scalp clonality and expanded CD8+ clones among the top 100 significantly decreased. Persistence during tofacitinib was seen for many expanded lesional clones in scalp and blood.

Following RNA extraction, reverse transcription yielded cDNA that acted as the sequencing template. Libraries were prepared by immunoSEQ multiplex PCR; TCRdb keeps only in-frame clonotypes and omits some of them. The sample has fewer than 110,000 clones, 55% to 70% seen once. Germline-derived CDR1 and CDR2 are SEHNR and FQNEAQ (reference sequence). Trimming shortened V by 6 bases and J by 5 bases, and 17 bases separated the two germline ends. There are 15 residues in the CDR3. This sample's treatment: oral pan-JAK inhibitor, 5-10 mg twice daily. Sequences were derived from CD8+ T cells sorted from blood, sampled around week 55, from a patient treated with tofacitinib. This chain connects TRBV7-9 to TRBJ2-1, with D unclear. The clonotype was recovered from a human donor with alopecia areata. CDR3 bases: TGTGCCAGCAGTGCATGGAGTAGGAGAGACAATGAGCAGTTCTTC. Translation gives CASSAWSRRDNEQFF.